This T cell receptor beta chain was recovered during a study of vaccination effects on CD4 cells after COVID-19. Study results and caveats: Marked clonal contraction of both clone types appeared late after vaccination.

In the ViraFEST assay, antigen-specific CD4+ clonotypes were identified by expansion after peptide-pool stimulation. Investigators separated out CD4+ T cells once around 10 days of culture had passed. This clone has just a few counts. Its specificity is not known. Sequencing used immunoSEQ multiplex PCR; TCRdb keeps in-frame clones, though not all of them. The data show about 79,000 clones, approximately 74% seen once. From germline, CDR1 is SGHVS and CDR2 FQNEAQ. V lost 4 bases and J lost 0, with 10 bases in between. This CDR3 is built from 16 residues. The clonotype comes from a human donor who received a COVID-19 vaccine. The chain is built from TRBV7-8 and TRBJ1-6; D remains ambiguous. The specimen comprised CD4+ T cells from PBMCs cultured with HCoV-229E spike peptides, sampled before COVID-19 vaccination. The CDR3 region has the DNA TGTGCCAGCAGCTCACGGACCAGCTCCTATAATTCACCCCTCCACTTT. This translates into CASSSRTSSYNSPLHF.